The clone carrying this T cell receptor beta chain was counted a few times. What it recognizes is unknown. Germline V gene lookup returns CDR1 DFQATT and CDR2 SNEGSKA (reference sequence). This CDR3 comprises 15 residues. Losses at the gene ends were 6 bases for V and 1 base for J; bases not matched to a gene: 8. This sample is drawn from a study of CD8 T cells in ankylosing spondylitis. Whole-study results and caveats: What appeared characteristic of ankylosing spondylitis blood was a TCR beta motif of fewer than ten highly homologous variants.

The authors made TCR beta libraries by quantitative 5'-RACE with molecular barcodes. TCRdb reprocessed the 5' RACE reads with MiXCR, giving one entry per CDR3 protein. This table has about 450,000 distinct CDR3 sequences, 25% to 30% appearing once. This chain links TRBV20-1 with TRBJ1-5, with 8 bases fitting TRBD1. Sequenced sample: blood, either unsorted or a sorted T cell fraction (not recorded which). This clonotype originated in a male donor with ankylosing spondylitis. The CDR3 sequence is CSASRQGASNQPQHF. Here the CDR3 DNA reads TGCAGTGCCTCGAGGCAGGGGGCCAGCAATCAGCCCCAGCATTTT.